This TCR beta chain was obtained from a study of technical replicates of blood from several donors. Sequencing used immunoSEQ multiplex PCR; TCRdb keeps in-frame clones, though not all of them. The sample includes roughly 85,000 clones, nearly 95% seen only once; the top ten take approximately 0.26%. V gave up 5 bases and J gave up 7 bases, with 18 bases separating them. Germline loops: CDR1 MNHNY, CDR2 SVGAGI (reference sequence). The CDR3 spans 15 residues. The TCR originated in a human donor in good health. The sequencing input was T cells isolated from PBMCs. The chain employs TRBV6-6 and TRBJ2-1; D is possibly TRBD2 (6 bases). The CDR3 coding sequence is TGTGCCAGCAGTCAAACGGGGGAGTCTAAGAATGAGCAGTTCTTC. Its translation: CASSQTGESKNEQFF.